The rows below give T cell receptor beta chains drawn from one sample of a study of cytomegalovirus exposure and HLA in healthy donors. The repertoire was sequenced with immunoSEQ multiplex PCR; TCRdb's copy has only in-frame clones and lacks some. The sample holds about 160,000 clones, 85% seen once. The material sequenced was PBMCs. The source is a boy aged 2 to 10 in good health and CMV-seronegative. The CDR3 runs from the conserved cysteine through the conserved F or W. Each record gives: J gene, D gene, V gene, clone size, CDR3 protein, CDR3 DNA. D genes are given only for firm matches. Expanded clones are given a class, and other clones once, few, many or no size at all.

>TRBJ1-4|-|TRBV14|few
CASSQDPDINEKLFF
TGTGCCAGCAGCCAAGACCCGGACATTAATGAAAAACTGTTTTTT
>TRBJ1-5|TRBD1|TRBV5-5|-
CASSPDRAFNQPQHF
TGTGCCAGCAGTCCGGACAGGGCGTTCAATCAGCCCCAGCATTTT
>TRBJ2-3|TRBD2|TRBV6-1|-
CASSETSGTFTDTQYF
TGTGCCAGCAGTGAGACTAGCGGGACCTTCACAGATACGCAGTATTTT
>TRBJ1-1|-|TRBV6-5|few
CASIDSGETEAFF
TGTGCCAGCATTGACTCCGGGGAAACTGAAGCTTTCTTT
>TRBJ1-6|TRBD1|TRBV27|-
CASSPRTGLRSSPLHF
TGTGCCAGCAGTCCCCGGACAGGGCTAAGGAGTTCACCCCTCCACTTT
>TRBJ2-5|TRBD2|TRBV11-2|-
CASSSAPGTSGETQYF
TGTGCCAGCAGCTCCGCACCCGGGACTAGCGGGGAGACCCAGTACTTC
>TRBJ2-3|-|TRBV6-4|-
CASSEGEGGPDTQYF
TGTGCCAGCAGTGAAGGGGAGGGGGGACCAGATACGCAGTATTTT
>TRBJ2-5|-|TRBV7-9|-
CASSFHSRSETQYF
TGTGCCAGCAGCTTTCACAGTCGTTCGGAGACCCAGTACTTC
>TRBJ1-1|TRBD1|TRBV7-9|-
CASSDASGDRGDTEAFF
TGTGCCAGCAGCGACGCCTCGGGGGACAGGGGAGACACTGAAGCTTTCTTT
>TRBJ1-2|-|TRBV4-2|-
CASRLKGSSHGYTF
TGTGCCTCAAGACTAAAGGGATCTTCACATGGCTACACCTTC
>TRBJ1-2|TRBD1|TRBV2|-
CASRHGQGAGANYGYTF
TGTGCCAGCAGGCACGGACAGGGGGCCGGAGCTAACTATGGCTACACCTTC
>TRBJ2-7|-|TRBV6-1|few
CATSVGLGEQYF
TGTGCCACCTCAGTCGGGTTAGGCGAGCAGTACTTC
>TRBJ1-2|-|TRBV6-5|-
CASSYGEQASNYGYTF
TGTGCCAGCAGTTACGGGGAGCAAGCTTCTAACTATGGCTACACCTTC
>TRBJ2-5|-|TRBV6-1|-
CASRGEGGRQYF
TGTGCCAGCAGGGGGGAGGGGGGAAGGCAGTACTTC
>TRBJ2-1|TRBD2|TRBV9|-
CASSVGTSGSYEQFF
TGTGCCAGCAGCGTTGGGACTAGCGGGAGCTATGAGCAGTTCTTC
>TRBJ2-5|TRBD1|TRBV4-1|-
CASSQDRGETQYF
TGCGCCAGCAGCCAAGACAGGGGGGAGACCCAGTACTTC
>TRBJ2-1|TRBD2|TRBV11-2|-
CASSLRFIASGGAEQFF
TGTGCCAGCAGCTTAAGATTTATAGCTAGCGGGGGGGCCGAGCAGTTCTTC
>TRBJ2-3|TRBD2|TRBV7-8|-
CASSPYRGVADTQYF
TGTGCCAGCAGCCCCTACCGGGGGGTGGCAGATACGCAGTATTTT
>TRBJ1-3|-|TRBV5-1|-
CASSLDRGNTIYF
TGCGCCAGCAGCTTGGACAGGGGAAACACCATATATTTT
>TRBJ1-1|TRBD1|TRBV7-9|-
CASSLGQGANTEAFF
TGTGCCAGCAGCTTAGGACAGGGGGCGAACACTGAAGCTTTCTTT
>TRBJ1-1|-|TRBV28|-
CASSLGARVGTEAFF
TGTGCCAGCAGTTTAGGGGCCAGGGTTGGGACTGAAGCTTTCTTT
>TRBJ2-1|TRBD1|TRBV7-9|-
CSSSSDRDSSYNEQFF
TGTTCCAGCAGCTCTGACCGGGACAGTTCCTACAATGAGCAGTTCTTC
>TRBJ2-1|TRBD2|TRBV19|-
CASSIPSGGYNEQFF
TGTGCCAGTAGTATACCCAGCGGGGGGTACAATGAGCAGTTCTTC
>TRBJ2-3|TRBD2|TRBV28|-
CASSPLLAGSTDTQYF
TGTGCCAGCAGTCCCCTACTAGCGGGAAGCACAGATACGCAGTATTTT
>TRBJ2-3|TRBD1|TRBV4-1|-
CASSQTGAWSTDTQYF
TGCGCCAGCAGCCAGACAGGGGCATGGAGCACAGATACGCAGTATTTT
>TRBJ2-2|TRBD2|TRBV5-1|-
CASSLNLAGGRDTGELFF
TGCGCCAGCAGCTTGAATCTAGCGGGAGGGAGAGACACCGGGGAGCTGTTTTTT
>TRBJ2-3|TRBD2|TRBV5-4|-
CASSWTSGTDTQYF
TGTGCCAGCAGCTGGACTAGCGGCACAGATACGCAGTATTTT
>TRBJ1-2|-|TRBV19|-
CASSMNRASHGYTF
TGTGCCAGTAGTATGAACAGGGCCTCCCATGGCTACACCTTC
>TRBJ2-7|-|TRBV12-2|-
CASRLEAGGEGSSYEQYF
TGTGCAAGTCGCTTAGAAGCGGGAGGAGAGGGGAGCTCCTACGAGCAGTACTTC
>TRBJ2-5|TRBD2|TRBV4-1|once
CASSPKSGGLGETQYF
TGCGCCAGCAGCCCAAAATCGGGGGGATTGGGAGAGACCCAGTACTTC
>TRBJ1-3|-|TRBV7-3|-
CASSRTAGNTIYF
TGTGCCAGCAGTCGGACAGCCGGAAACACCATATATTTT
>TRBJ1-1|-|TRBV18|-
CASSRGVILNTEAFF
TGTGCCAGCTCACGCGGTGTAATCCTGAACACTGAAGCTTTCTTT
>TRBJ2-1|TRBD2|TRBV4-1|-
CASSSRGTSVYNEQFF
TGCGCCAGCAGCTCGAGGGGGACTAGCGTCTACAATGAGCAGTTCTTC
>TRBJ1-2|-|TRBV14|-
CASSQDSGRRGYTF
TGTGCCAGCAGCCAAGATAGTGGGAGGCGGGGCTACACCTTC
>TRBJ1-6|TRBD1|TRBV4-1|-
CASSRLRDSSSYNSPLHF
TGCGCCAGCAGCCGACTCCGGGACAGTAGCTCCTATAATTCACCCCTCCACTTT
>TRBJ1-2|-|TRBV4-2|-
CASSRQRGPDYGYTF
TGTGCCAGCAGCCGGCAGCGGGGTCCCGACTATGGCTACACCTTC
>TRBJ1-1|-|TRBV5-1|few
CASSLVGAVNTEAFF
TGCGCCAGCAGCTTGGTTGGGGCAGTGAACACTGAAGCTTTCTTT
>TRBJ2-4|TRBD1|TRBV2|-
CASRDEPGQGVRSAKNIQYF
TGTGCCAGCAGAGACGAACCGGGACAGGGGGTAAGGTCGGCCAAAAACATTCAGTACTTC
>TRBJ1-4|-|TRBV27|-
CASSLSIRATNEKLFF
TGTGCCAGCAGTTTATCAATCCGAGCAACTAATGAAAAACTGTTTTTT
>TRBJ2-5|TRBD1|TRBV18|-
CASSPGGQGKETQYF
TGTGCCAGCTCACCAGGGGGACAGGGAAAAGAGACCCAGTACTTC
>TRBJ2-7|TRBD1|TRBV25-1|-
CASSEAGGSYEQYF
TGTGCCAGCAGTGAGGCAGGGGGCTCCTACGAGCAGTACTTC